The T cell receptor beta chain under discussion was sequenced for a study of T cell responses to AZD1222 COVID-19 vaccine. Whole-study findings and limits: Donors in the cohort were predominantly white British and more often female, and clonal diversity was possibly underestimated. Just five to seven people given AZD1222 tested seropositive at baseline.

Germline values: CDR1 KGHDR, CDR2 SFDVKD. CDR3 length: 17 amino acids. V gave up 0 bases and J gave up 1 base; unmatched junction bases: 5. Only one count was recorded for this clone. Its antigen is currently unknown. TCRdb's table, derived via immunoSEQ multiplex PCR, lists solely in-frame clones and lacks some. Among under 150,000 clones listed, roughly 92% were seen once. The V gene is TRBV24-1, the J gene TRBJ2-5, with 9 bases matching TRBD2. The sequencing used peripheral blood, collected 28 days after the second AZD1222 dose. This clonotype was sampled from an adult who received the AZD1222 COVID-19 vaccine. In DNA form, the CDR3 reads TGTGCCACCAGTGATTTGCAAGCGGGAGGCCTCCAAGAGACCCAGTACTTC. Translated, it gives CATSDLQAGGLQETQYF.